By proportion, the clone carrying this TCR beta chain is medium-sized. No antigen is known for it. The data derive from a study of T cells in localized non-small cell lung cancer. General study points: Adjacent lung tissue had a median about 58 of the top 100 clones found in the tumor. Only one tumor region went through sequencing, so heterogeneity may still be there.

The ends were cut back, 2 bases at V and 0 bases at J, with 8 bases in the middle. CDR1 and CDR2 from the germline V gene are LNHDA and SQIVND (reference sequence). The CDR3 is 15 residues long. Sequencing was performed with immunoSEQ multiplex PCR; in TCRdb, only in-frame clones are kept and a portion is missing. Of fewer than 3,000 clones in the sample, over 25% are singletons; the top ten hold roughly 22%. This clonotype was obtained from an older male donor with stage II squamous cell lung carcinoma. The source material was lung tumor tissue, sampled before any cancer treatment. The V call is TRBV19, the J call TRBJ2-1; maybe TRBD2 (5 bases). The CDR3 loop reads CASSISSRSYNEQFF. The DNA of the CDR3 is TGTGCCAGTAGTATATCTAGCCGCTCCTACAATGAGCAGTTCTTC.